This entry features one TCR beta chain sequence. CDR3 length: 15 residues. J lost 6 bases, V lost 5 bases, and 8 bases had no gene match. The germline gives CDR1 LNHDA, CDR2 SQIVND (reference sequence). The sample originates from a study of blood T cell repertoires in COVID-19. Study in general: The United States, Italy and Spain were the sources of the acute and convalescent COVID-19 samples. PBMCs, B-cell-depleted T cells, or T cells provided the cDNA or gDNA that made up the material.

Original methodology: Scientists estimated how many nucleated cells there were by amplifying reference gene primers. Profiled with immunoSEQ multiplex PCR; TCRdb holds only in-frame clones, not every one. The D gene and trimming were derived from the DNA, and the V and J assignments and clone size from that table. Among approximately 37,000 clones, 75% to 90% were seen once, and the ten largest hold less than 10%. This TCR came from a human donor in a cohort sampled during active COVID-19. Sequencing input: peripheral blood. The chain combines TRBV19 with TRBJ2-1, with 9 nucleotides matching TRBD2. The CDR3 is CASSLPGLATNEQFF. The DNA for the CDR3 is TGTGCCAGTAGTCTTCCGGGACTAGCTACCAATGAGCAGTTCTTC.